The 31 T cell receptor beta chains in this list originate from one sample, sequenced in a study of blood T cell repertoires in COVID-19. TCRdb's table, derived via immunoSEQ multiplex PCR, lists solely in-frame clones and lacks some. The sample shows 250,000 to 350,000 clones, nearly 90% of them seen only once. Material: PBMCs or T cells enriched from blood (not recorded which). The origin of the receptors is a woman under 30 with acute COVID-19.

The chain carries TRBV28 and TRBJ1-4; maybe TRBD1 (6 bases). Germline V gives CDR1 MDHEN, CDR2 SYDVKM. The V end lost 3 bases, the J end lost 4 bases, and 15 bases lay between the germline ends. The CDR3 sequence is 16 residues long. The CDR3 region has the DNA TGTGCCAGCAGTTTTTGGGCCCAGGGGAGTAATGAAAAACTGTTTTTT. Translated: CASSFWAQGSNEKLFF.

CDR3 coding DNA: TGTGCCAGCAGCGTGACAGTGAACACTGAAGCTTTCTTT. It yields the protein CASSVTVNTEAFF. The chain couples TRBV5-8 to TRBJ1-1; D possibly corresponds to TRBD1 (5 bases). Germline CDR1 is SGHTS and CDR2 is YDEGEE. The V end was cut by 4 bases, the J end by 0 bases, with 7 bases between. The CDR3 runs 13 residues.

The chain combines TRBV10-3 with TRBJ1-1; 8 bases agree with TRBD1. Trimming cost V 6 bases and J 6 bases; bases outside gene matches: 6. There are 13 residues in the CDR3. CDR1 and CDR2 from the germline V gene are ENHRY and SYGVKD. The CDR3 region has the DNA TGTGCCATCAGAGGGGGACAGGTCGCTGAAGCTTTCTTT. Encoded protein: CAIRGGQVAEAFF.

The V call is TRBV11-3, the J call TRBJ2-2, with TRBD2 identical over 13 bases. This CDR3 is built from 16 residues. J lost 5 bases, V lost 3 bases, and 3 bases had no gene match. CDR1 is SGHNT, CDR2 YENEEA, per germline. CDR3 DNA: TGTGCCAGCAGCTTCGGACTAGCGGGAGTGACCGGGGAGCTGTTTTTT. It encodes CASSFGLAGVTGELFF.

J is TRBJ1-6 and V is TRBV28, with TRBD1 matching over 11 bases. In germline, CDR1 is MDHEN, CDR2 SYDVKM. This CDR3 is built from 15 residues. J was trimmed by 7 bases and V by 4 bases; bases with no gene match: 3. The DNA of the CDR3 is TGTGCCAGCAGTTCGGACAGGGGGCGAAATTCACCCCTCCACTTT. The encoded protein is CASSSDRGRNSPLHF.

Written as DNA, the CDR3 is TGTGCCAGCAGCTCTCTAGGGGAGGCCGGACAGGGAGGCTATGGCTACACCTTC. It codes for CASSSLGEAGQGGYGYTF. The V gene is TRBV28, the J gene TRBJ1-2, with 8 bases fitting TRBD1. The CDR3 loop spans 18 amino acids. After removal of 6 bases from V and 4 bases from J, the junction contained 19 bases not matched to a gene. Germline V lookup: CDR1 MDHEN, CDR2 SYDVKM.

The chain combines TRBV27 with TRBJ1-2; 9 bases map to TRBD1. Germline V lookup: CDR1 MNHEY, CDR2 SMNVEV (reference sequence). There are 14 residues in the CDR3. Trimming at V came to 4 bases and at J to 3 bases, leaving 3 bases not matched to a gene. CDR3 residues: CASSYRGLDYGYTF. The CDR3, as DNA: TGTGCCAGCAGTTACAGGGGGCTTGACTATGGCTACACCTTC.

The rearrangement links TRBV28 to TRBJ1-5, with D possibly matching TRBD1 (5 bases). The V end lost 11 bases, the J end lost 4 bases, and 18 bases lay between the germline ends. Germline values: CDR1 MDHEN, CDR2 SYDVKM. This CDR3 region has 14 residues. CDR3 nucleotide sequence: TGTGCCTCTACCCCCCAGGGCCTGAATCAGCCCCAGCATTTT. Residues: CASTPQGLNQPQHF.

This sequence joins TRBV7-3 and TRBJ1-1, with 7 bases identical to TRBD1. V trimming: 5 bases; J trimming: 6 bases; junction bases outside the gene matches: 9. Germline CDR1 is SGHTA and CDR2 is FQGTGA. The CDR3 has 14 residues. CDR3 protein: CASSPGGTGSEAFF. The CDR3 coding sequence is TGTGCCAGCAGCCCAGGGGGGACCGGGTCTGAAGCTTTCTTT.

This clone was detected once. The chain links TRBV2 to TRBJ2-3, with 10 bases lining up with TRBD2. The CDR3 runs to 15 residues. Germline V gene lookup returns CDR1 SNHLY and CDR2 FYNNEI. The ends lost 7 bases at V and 5 bases at J; junction bases unmatched: 9. CDR3: CASTRLAGGGDTQYF. CDR3 nucleotide sequence: TGTGCCAGCACCCGACTAGCGGGTGGGGGAGATACGCAGTATTTT.

The CDR3, as DNA: TGTGCCACCAGCAGAGATGGGACAGGGAGCAATCAGCCCCAGCATTTT. Translated: CATSRDGTGSNQPQHF. This rearrangement joins TRBV15 to TRBJ1-5, with 9 bases aligning to TRBD1. With V trimmed by 0 bases and J by 1 base, 1 base remained unmatched. This CDR3 region has 16 residues. Germline values: CDR1 LNHNV, CDR2 YYDKDF (reference sequence).

The CDR3 DNA is TGTGCCAGCAGTCCCTCCCGGGGAGGGGACAAGTTTAGTGCCTACAATGAGCAGTTCTTC. It is translated as CASSPSRGGDKFSAYNEQFF. The genes are TRBV28 and TRBJ2-1, with D possibly TRBD2 on 7 matching bases. The CDR3 spans 20 residues. Between the trimmed V and J ends, which lost 5 bases and 2 bases, there was a span of 28 bases. The V gene's germline CDR1 is MDHEN and CDR2 SYDVKM.

This rearrangement joins TRBV27 to TRBJ1-5, with D perhaps TRBD1 (5 bases). This CDR3 has 14 amino acids. V dropped 2 bases and J dropped 3 bases, with 8 bases sitting between them. The germline V gene has CDR1 MNHEY and CDR2 SMNVEV (reference sequence). In DNA form, the CDR3 reads TGTGCCAGCAGTTTAGACAGCTTCAATCAGCCCCAGCATTTT. Protein sequence: CASSLDSFNQPQHF.

This sequence joins TRBV5-8 and TRBJ2-7; TRBD2 matches at 10 bases. The V segment lost 4 bases and the J segment 1 base; nucleotides outside the gene matches: 5. The CDR3 has 15 residues. Germline CDR1 SGHTS, CDR2 YDEGEE. CDR3 region: CASSPLAGVSYEQYF. The CDR3, as DNA: TGTGCCAGCAGCCCTCTAGCGGGAGTGTCCTACGAGCAGTACTTC.

The chain recombines TRBV6-5 with TRBJ1-2, with a weak D call TRBD1 (6 bases). There are 15 residues in the CDR3. Germline CDR1 reads MNHEY; CDR2 reads SVGAGI. Trimming took 2 bases from V and 5 from J, leaving 15 bases between them. This CDR3 is CASSYALGGAYGYTF. The CDR3, as DNA: TGTGCCAGCAGTTACGCCCTGGGGGGGGCTTATGGCTACACCTTC.

V is TRBV28 and J is TRBJ1-1; no definite D call. The V and J ends lost 3 bases and 1 base respectively, with 9 bases between them. Germline CDR1 is MDHEN and CDR2 is SYDVKM. The CDR3 extends over 14 amino acids. The CDR3, as DNA: TGTGCCAGCAGTTTTCTTTGGAGGAACACTGAAGCTTTCTTT. Its protein is CASSFLWRNTEAFF.

The genes are TRBV19 and TRBJ1-4; 7 nucleotides match TRBD1. Trimming removed 7 bases from V and 3 bases from J; junction bases left unmatched: 20. Germline V CDR1 and CDR2: LNHDA, SQIVND (reference sequence). CDR3 size: 19 residues. The CDR3 here is CASMPRRTGVLAANEKLFF. The CDR3 region has the DNA TGTGCCAGTATGCCTCGACGGACAGGCGTCCTTGCAGCTAATGAAAAACTGTTTTTT.

The genes are TRBV18 and TRBJ1-2; no reliable D call. V lost 1 base, J lost 8 bases, and 5 bases lay in between. There are 11 residues in the CDR3. Germline V gene data show CDR1 as KGHSH and CDR2 as LQKENI. The CDR3 region has the DNA TGTGCCAGCTCACCACTCGCGGGCTACACCTTC. Translation: CASSPLAGYTF.

Worth noting for this clone: A junction end diverges from the germline sequence, so it may reflect a read error. V gene TRBV6-1 combines with J gene TRBJ1-2, with D perhaps TRBD1 (6 bases). Germline CDR1 and CDR2: MNHNS and SASEGT. The CDR3 spans 12 residues. The CDR3: CASGEGGRGYTF. Written as DNA, the CDR3 is TGTGCCAGCGGTGAGGGGGGGCGCGGCTACACCTTC.

CDR3 in DNA: TGCGCCAGCAGCTTGGGGGGACTTAGCGGGTACACAGATACGCAGTATTTT. Protein sequence: CASSLGGLSGYTDTQYF. V is TRBV5-1 and J is TRBJ2-3; TRBD2 matches at 7 bases. V lost 0 bases, J lost 2 bases, and 9 bases stayed unmatched. The CDR3 is made up of 17 amino acids. CDR1 SGHRS and CDR2 YFSETQ come from the germline V gene.

This rearrangement joins TRBV18 to TRBJ2-3; possibly TRBD2 for D (6 bases). The V end lost 8 bases, the J end lost 4 bases, and 22 bases lay between the germline ends. The CDR3 loop spans 16 amino acids. From germline, CDR1 is KGHSH and CDR2 LQKENI. The CDR3 coding sequence is TGTGCCAGCAACAACGTTGTCGGGAGCCCACCAGATACGCAGTATTTT. Translation gives CASNNVVGSPPDTQYF. Full variable domain (remainder filled in from reference TRBV18 and TRBJ2-3): NAGVMQNPRHLVRRRGQEARLRCSPMKGHSHVYWYRQLPEEGLKFMVYLQKENIIDESGMPKERFSAEFPKEGPSILRIQQVVRGDSAAYFCASNNVVGSPPDTQYFGPGTRLTVL.

V usage is TRBV6-4 and J usage is TRBJ1-3; 9 bases line up with TRBD1. Germline V gives CDR1 MRHNA, CDR2 SNTAGT. V gave up 2 bases and J gave up 4 bases; unmatched junction bases: 9. The CDR3 loop spans 17 amino acids. As DNA, the CDR3 is TGTGCCAGCAGTGACGGGGGACGACAGGGGGACGGAAACACCATATATTTT. It is translated as CASSDGGRQGDGNTIYF.

The chain uses TRBV6-2 or TRBV6-3 and TRBJ2-7; D is possibly TRBD2 (5 bases). Trimming removed 2 bases from V and 0 bases from J, with 14 bases in between. The CDR3 length is 16 residues. CDR1 and CDR2 (germline): MNHEY, SVGEGT. The CDR3 DNA follows: TGTGCCAGCAGTTACCCAGCGGATGGGAGCTCCTACGAGCAGTACTTC. Translated, it gives CASSYPADGSSYEQYF.

A single count supports this clone. The chain has TRBV11-2 and TRBJ2-4; D remains unclear. V lost 4 bases to trimming and J lost 6 bases, with 7 bases between them. In germline, CDR1 is SGHAT, CDR2 FQNNGV. The CDR3 extends over 12 amino acids. CDR3 DNA: TGTGCCAGCAGCTCCAACGGAAACATTCAGTACTTC. It specifies CASSSNGNIQYF.

The CDR3 DNA reads TGCGCCAGCAGTGGAAACAGACAGCTGGATACGCAGTATTTT. It translates to CASSGNRQLDTQYF. The gene calls are TRBV10-1 and TRBJ2-3, with D maybe TRBD1 (5 bases). Between the trimmed V and J ends, which lost 4 bases and 6 bases, there was a span of 14 bases. This CDR3 contains 14 residues. Germline V gives CDR1 WNHNN, CDR2 SYGVQD (reference sequence).

The rearrangement links TRBV28 to TRBJ1-1; D might be TRBD1 (5 bases). The CDR3 has 15 amino acids. The germline V gene encodes CDR1 MDHEN and CDR2 SYDVKM. V lost 1 base and J lost 9, with 18 bases in between. The CDR3 loop reads CASSLSRAGNRQAFF. The DNA for the CDR3 is TGTGCCAGCAGTTTATCACGGGCAGGGAACCGCCAAGCTTTCTTT.

On this clone: Other DNA sequences of this sample code for an identical CDR3. V is TRBV11-2 and J is TRBJ2-7; unclear D gene. CDR3 length: 11 amino acids. V lost 1 base to trimming and J lost 4 bases, with 2 bases between them. Germline-derived CDR1 and CDR2 are SGHAT and FQNNGV. This CDR3 is CASSLAYEQYF. DNA of the CDR3: TGTGCCAGCAGCTTAGCTTACGAGCAGTACTTC.

The CDR3 loop reads CASSFGEGGELFF. In DNA, the CDR3 is TGTGCCAGCAGCTTCGGGGAGGGCGGGGAGCTGTTTTTT. The chain carries TRBV11-2 and TRBJ2-2, with TRBD2 identical over 7 bases. The germline gives CDR1 SGHAT, CDR2 FQNNGV. This CDR3 is 13 amino acids long. The J segment lost 7 bases and the V segment lost 3 bases, leaving 2 bases of the junction unmatched.

The chain couples TRBV5-1 to TRBJ2-3; no reliable D call. The CDR3 contains 15 residues. V gave up 6 bases and J gave up 3 bases, with 17 bases separating them. Germline CDR1 reads SGHRS; CDR2 reads YFSETQ. CDR3 coding DNA: TGCGCCAGCAACCCGTTTGGGTACAGTACAGATACGCAGTATTTT. Encoded protein: CASNPFGYSTDTQYF.

The chain recombines TRBV9 with TRBJ2-7; TRBD2 is a possible D gene (5 bases). The V gene's germline CDR1 is SGDLS and CDR2 YYNGEE. The CDR3 covers 15 residues. Trimming shortened V by 0 bases and J by 2 bases, and 12 bases separated the two germline ends. The CDR3 DNA follows: TGTGCCAGCAGCGTAGCTATGGGAGCGGCCTACGAGCAGTACTTC. Residues: CASSVAMGAAYEQYF.

This chain's CDR3 is CASSQDGGRAWDEQFF. CDR3 bases: TGTGCCAGCAGCCAAGATGGGGGGAGGGCCTGGGATGAGCAGTTCTTC. The chain links TRBV3-1 (or the pseudogene TRBV3-2) to TRBJ2-1, with TRBD2 matching over 7 bases. The length of the CDR3 is 16 residues. Germline V CDR1 and CDR2: LGHDT, YNNKEL (reference sequence). V shed 0 bases, J shed 8 bases, and the junction held 10 bases outside the gene matches.